The clone carrying this T cell receptor beta chain occurred a few times. Its specificity is unknown. This CDR3 comprises 13 residues. Trimming took off 1 base at V and 5 bases at J, with 6 bases between the two ends. In germline, CDR1 is SNHLY, CDR2 FYNNEI. After 5'RACE with constant-segment primers, TCR alpha and TCR beta cDNA libraries carrying sample barcodes and UMIs were obtained. TCRdb re-called the 5' RACE reads through MiXCR, storing one row per CDR3 protein. The sample records around 190,000 distinct CDR3 sequences, less than 20% being singletons. These data originate in a study of T-cell memory formation after mild COVID-19. Study-wide results and limits: The study found contracting CD4+ clones mainly in CM and EM and contracting CD8+ clones in EMRA.

The TCR sequence derives from a young man who had mild COVID-19 (a few samples of this study predate the infection). Cell type and time point are not known. Source material: PBMCs or a T cell subset sorted from them (not recorded which). The chain couples TRBV2 to TRBJ1-5; weak D call: TRBD1 (5 bases). This chain's CDR3 is CASSEGGDQPQHF. Written as DNA, the CDR3 is TGTGCCAGCAGTGAAGGGGGCGATCAGCCCCAGCATTTT.